These 14 T cell receptor beta chains came from one sample sequenced in a study of blood T cell repertoires in COVID-19. Repertoires were generated with immunoSEQ multiplex PCR, while TCRdb's copy carries only in-frame clones and drops some. The data hold roughly 250,000 clones, with about 80% observed a single time. The sequencing input was peripheral blood. Source of these receptors: a man aged 50 to 59 with active or convalescent COVID-19.

This rearrangement joins TRBV7-9 to TRBJ2-3, with 8 positions matching TRBD1. Germline CDR1 SEHNR, CDR2 FQNEAQ (reference sequence). Trimming took 2 bases from V and 4 from J; bases not matched to a gene: 8. This CDR3 spans 16 amino acids. The CDR3 reads CASSLNVDRVADTQYF. The CDR3, as DNA: TGTGCCAGCAGCTTAAATGTGGACAGGGTCGCAGATACGCAGTATTTT.

J is TRBJ2-1 and V is TRBV3-1 (or the pseudogene TRBV3-2); 12 positions agree with TRBD2. The V gene's germline CDR1 is LGHDT and CDR2 YNNKEL (reference sequence). Unmatched junction bases numbered 12, after V lost 4 bases and J lost 2 bases. This CDR3 is built from 19 residues. In DNA, the CDR3 is TGTGCCAGCAGCCTACAGGGGCCGGGACTAGCGGGCACCTACAATGAGCAGTTCTTC. As protein: CASSLQGPGLAGTYNEQFF.

The genes are TRBV6-5 and TRBJ2-1, with 9 bases fitting TRBD1. V trimming: 6 bases; J trimming: 4 bases; junction bases outside the gene matches: 7. Per the germline V gene, CDR1 is MNHEY and CDR2 is SVGAGI. The CDR3 sequence is 15 residues long. CDR3 region: CASRTGTGSYNEQFF. The CDR3 bases are TGTGCCAGCAGAACCGGGACAGGGAGTTACAATGAGCAGTTCTTC.

A single count supports this clone. The chain links TRBV28 to TRBJ1-1; D is unclear. This CDR3 is built from 15 residues. Trimming left V 6 bases short and J 1 base short, with 15 bases between. Germline V CDR1 and CDR2: MDHEN, SYDVKM. CDR3 residues: CASSPGRGRNTEAFF. Here the CDR3 DNA reads TGTGCCAGCAGCCCTGGGAGAGGGCGGAACACTGAAGCTTTCTTT.

The chain uses TRBV11-2 and TRBJ2-2, with D maybe TRBD2 (6 bases). V was clipped by 3 bases and J by 4 bases, with 12 bases between them. The CDR3 sequence is 15 residues long. Germline CDR1 SGHAT, CDR2 FQNNGV. The CDR3: CASSLLRGRTGELFF. The CDR3 region has the DNA TGTGCCAGCAGCTTGTTGCGGGGACGCACCGGGGAGCTGTTTTTT.

The sample holds one count of this clone. The J gene is TRBJ1-1, the V gene TRBV7-9; D is possibly TRBD1 (6 bases). V lost 1 base, J lost 0 bases, and 12 bases lay in between. Germline-derived CDR1 and CDR2 are SEHNR and FQNEAQ (reference sequence). The CDR3 is made up of 16 amino acids. CDR3 protein: CASSLEDSLMNTEAFF. The CDR3 nucleotides read TGTGCCAGCAGCTTAGAGGACAGTTTAATGAACACTGAAGCTTTCTTT.

CDR3 in amino acids: CASSLRTSGLETQYF. The DNA for the CDR3 is TGTGCCAGCAGCCTACGGACTAGCGGCCTTGAGACCCAGTACTTC. V usage is TRBV3-1 (or the pseudogene TRBV3-2) and J usage is TRBJ2-5, with 10 bases that match TRBD2. Trimming at V came to 4 bases and at J to 5 bases, leaving 7 bases not matched to a gene. Germline CDR1 reads LGHDT; CDR2 reads YNNKEL (reference sequence). This CDR3 is 15 amino acids long.

The chain joins TRBV27 to TRBJ2-7; D is possibly TRBD1 (5 bases). The germline CDR1 and CDR2 sequences are MNHEY and SMNVEV (reference sequence). Trimming took 2 bases from V and 5 from J, leaving 16 bases between them. This CDR3 comprises 15 residues. The chain's CDR3 is CASSLTKGLQNEQYF. The CDR3, as DNA: TGTGCCAGCAGTTTAACCAAGGGGCTTCAAAACGAGCAGTACTTC.

The chain carries TRBV3-1 (or the pseudogene TRBV3-2) and TRBJ1-2, with a weak D call TRBD1 (5 bases). V dropped 3 bases and J dropped 4 bases, with 12 bases sitting between them. The CDR3 totals 14 residues. Germline lookup yields CDR1 LGHDT and CDR2 YNNKEL (reference sequence). The CDR3 bases are TGTGCCAGCAGCCAGGACATGTCTGGCTATGGCTACACCTTC. Translation: CASSQDMSGYGYTF.

This chain links TRBV9 with TRBJ1-5, with D tentatively TRBD1 (6 bases). The V gene lost 4 bases and the J gene lost 1 base, with 12 bases spanning the gap. The CDR3 spans 15 residues. Germline assignment: CDR1 SGDLS and CDR2 YYNGEE. CDR3: CASSPLGTSNQPQHF. CDR3 DNA: TGTGCCAGCAGCCCCTTGGGGACAAGCAATCAGCCCCAGCATTTT.

The CDR3 DNA sequence: TGTGCCAGCAGCCACTCGACAGGGGAGGCTGAAGCTTTCTTT. Translation: CASSHSTGEAEAFF. J is TRBJ1-1 and V is TRBV4-2; 8 bases map to TRBD1. Germline values: CDR1 LGHNA, CDR2 YNFKEQ. The length of the CDR3 is 14 residues. Unmatched junction bases numbered 6, after V lost 3 bases and J lost 6 bases.

The V and J genes are TRBV7-2 and TRBJ1-2, with D perhaps matching TRBD1 (6 bases). The ends were cut back, 4 bases at V and 3 bases at J, with 15 bases in the middle. The CDR3 runs to 15 residues. Looked up from germline, CDR1 is SGHTA and CDR2 is FQGNSA. The chain's CDR3 is CASSSSGGLDYGYTF. The CDR3 nucleotides are TGTGCCAGCAGCTCATCCGGGGGGCTGGACTATGGCTACACCTTC.

The genes are TRBV9 and TRBJ2-5, with a weak D call TRBD1 (5 bases). The CDR3 is 13 amino acids. Germline V gives CDR1 SGDLS, CDR2 YYNGEE. The germline V and J ends were trimmed by 3 bases and 5 bases, with 11 bases remaining between them. This CDR3 reads CASSESGFETQYF. The CDR3 bases are TGTGCCAGCAGCGAGTCAGGGTTCGAGACCCAGTACTTC.

CDR3 sequence reads: CASVEGSGRTYGYTF. Written as DNA, the CDR3 is TGTGCCAGCGTCGAGGGTTCGGGTAGGACCTATGGCTACACCTTC. The chain carries TRBV4-2 and TRBJ1-2; D remains ambiguous. Trimming cost V 8 bases and J 4 bases, with 20 bases left between them. The CDR3 length is 15 residues. In germline, CDR1 is LGHNA, CDR2 YNFKEQ.